This T cell receptor (beta chain) was captured in a study of blood T cell repertoires in COVID-19. As for the study in general: The United States, Italy and Spain were the sources of the acute and convalescent COVID-19 samples.

Per the original data handling: Amplification of reference gene primers provided the estimated nucleated cell counts. Method: immunoSEQ multiplex PCR; TCRdb's copy keeps in-frame clones and lacks some. V, J and clone size reflect that table, while D and trimming were determined from the DNA. The sample yields fewer than 150,000 clones, around 83% seen once. CDR1 SGHAT and CDR2 FQNNGV come from the germline V gene. The J segment lost 1 base and the V segment lost 1 base, leaving 2 bases of the junction unmatched. The CDR3 extends over 16 amino acids. Sequencing used PBMCs or T cells enriched from blood (not recorded which). The V and J genes are TRBV11-2 and TRBJ2-3; 10 bases line up with TRBD2. The source is a young man who had recovered from COVID-19. The CDR3 region is CASSLGLAGGTDTQYF. CDR3 nucleotides: TGTGCCAGCAGCTTAGGGCTAGCGGGGGGCACAGATACGCAGTATTTT.